A single sample gave rise to the 18 T cell receptor beta chains below, sequenced in a study of T-cell reconstitution after alpha-beta-depleted transplantation in children. The library targeted TCRbeta and was prepared with unique molecular identifiers. One entry per CDR3 protein results from TCRdb running MiXCR on the PCR reads. The table includes 300,000 or so distinct CDR3 sequences, approximately 9.6% detected once. The sequenced sample was PBMCs from the stem cell graft donor, obtained from the stem cell graft. The origin of the receptors is a human donor who donated a stem cell graft to a child with SCID.

This sequence joins TRBV12-3 or TRBV12-4 and TRBJ2-5; the D gene is possibly TRBD2 (6 bases). V was cut by 6 bases and J by 3 bases, with 14 bases left in between. CDR3 length: 14 amino acids. CDR3 sequence reads: CASRDSGGKETQYF. CDR3 in DNA: TGTGCCAGCAGGGATTCAGGAGGGAAAGAGACCCAGTACTTC.

This chain connects TRBV15 to TRBJ2-1; 7 nucleotides align to TRBD1. Trimming at V came to 8 bases and at J to 3 bases, leaving 7 bases not matched to a gene. The CDR3 is 14 residues long. Germline V gene sequence: CDR1 LNHNV, CDR2 YYDKDF (reference sequence). Here the CDR3 DNA reads TGTGCCACCTTAAACCGGGACAGCTACAATGAGCAGTTCTTC. Translating gives CATLNRDSYNEQFF.

Only a few counts were recorded for this clonotype. The rearrangement links TRBV5-5 to TRBJ2-5; 9 nucleotides align to TRBD1. This CDR3 comprises 16 residues. V was clipped by 1 base and J by 5 bases; unmatched bases: 9. Germline V gives CDR1 SGHKS, CDR2 YYEKEE (reference sequence). CDR3 in amino acids: CASSLLQGARGETQYF. The CDR3 nucleotides are TGTGCCAGCAGCTTGTTACAGGGGGCACGAGGGGAGACCCAGTACTTC.

This clonotype was detected many times. This chain uses TRBV4-1 with TRBJ1-6; possibly TRBD1 for D (5 bases). V was cut by 3 bases and J by 11 bases, with 11 bases left in between. The CDR3 runs 13 residues. Germline V CDR1 and CDR2: MGHRA, YSYEKL. DNA of the CDR3: TGCGCCAGCAGCCAGGGGACGGGAGCACCCCTCCACTTT. Residues: CASSQGTGAPLHF.

This clonotype was counted ten times or more. The rearrangement uses TRBV15 and TRBJ1-5, with D unresolved. The V gene's germline CDR1 is LNHNV and CDR2 YYDKDF (reference sequence). V was shortened by 0 bases and J by 5 bases, with 14 bases between the two germline ends. This CDR3 is 16 amino acids long. The CDR3 sequence is CATSRDRWSGDQPQHF. The CDR3 DNA is TGTGCCACCAGCAGAGATAGATGGTCGGGAGATCAGCCCCAGCATTTT.

This clonotype was found a few times. J is TRBJ2-5 and V is TRBV5-1; D perhaps matches TRBD2 (6 bases). V lost 4 bases and J 5 bases, leaving 15 bases between the germline ends. Per the germline V gene, CDR1 is SGHRS and CDR2 is YFSETQ. The CDR3 totals 14 residues. CDR3 sequence: CASSPPGLEETQYF. The CDR3 DNA reads TGCGCCAGCAGCCCTCCGGGACTCGAGGAGACCCAGTACTTC.

The chain carries TRBV11-2 and TRBJ2-7; 7 bases are shared with TRBD1. V lost 5 bases to trimming and J lost 8 bases; unmatched junction nucleotides: 18. The CDR3 is 16 amino acids. CDR1 is SGHAT and CDR2 is FQNNGV in the germline V gene. The chain's CDR3 is CASSLTNGQEDRKQYF. DNA for the CDR3: TGTGCCAGCAGCCTAACCAATGGACAGGAGGATAGGAAGCAGTACTTC.

This clonotype was picked up a small number of times. The chain links TRBV3-1 to TRBJ2-1; the match to TRBD1 covers 9 bases. The CDR3 is made up of 15 amino acids. Trimming cost V 1 base and J 8 bases; bases outside gene matches: 6. Germline CDR1 reads LGHDT; CDR2 reads YNNKEL (reference sequence). The CDR3 reads CASSQVGTGSDEQFF. The CDR3 coding sequence is TGTGCCAGCAGCCAAGTCGGGACAGGGTCGGATGAGCAGTTCTTC.

This clonotype was detected only a few times. This chain links TRBV5-1 with TRBJ2-2; 9 bases are a match to TRBD1. The V gene's germline CDR1 is SGHRS and CDR2 YFSETQ. Trimming removed 4 bases from V and 8 bases from J; junction bases left unmatched: 6. The CDR3 loop spans 14 amino acids. DNA for the CDR3: TGCGCCAGCAGCACGGACAGGGGCGTAGGGGAGCTGTTTTTT. It codes for CASSTDRGVGELFF.

This clonotype was counted only a few times. V is TRBV27 and J is TRBJ2-6; 7 bases map to TRBD2. V gave up 6 bases and J gave up 1 base; unmatched junction bases: 18. The CDR3 is made up of 20 amino acids. From germline, CDR1 is MNHEY and CDR2 SMNVEV (reference sequence). Here the CDR3 DNA reads TGTGCCAGCAGACGTCAACACGCGGGACTAACGTCTTCTGGGGCCAACGTCCTGACTTTC. It encodes CASRRQHAGLTSSGANVLTF.

This clonotype appeared many times. The V and J genes are TRBV7-6 and TRBJ2-7; D unclear. The CDR3 covers 13 residues. Per germline, CDR1 SGHVS and CDR2 FNYEAQ. V lost 1 base to trimming and J lost 5 bases, with 9 bases between them. The CDR3, as DNA: TGTGCCAGCAGCTTAGTGTCGGGCAACGAGCAGTACTTC. Its protein is CASSLVSGNEQYF.

The chain has TRBV4-1 and TRBJ2-3; TRBD2 matches 10 bases. CDR3 size: 16 residues. Germline CDR1 MGHRA, CDR2 YSYEKL. J was trimmed by 4 bases and V by 4 bases; bases with no gene match: 8. DNA of the CDR3: TGCGCCAGCAGCCCGTTAGCGGGGGGTTATGCAGATACGCAGTATTTT. It specifies CASSPLAGGYADTQYF.

V usage is TRBV9 and J usage is TRBJ2-1, with a weak D call TRBD2 (6 bases). CDR3 length equals 15 residues. The germline V and J ends were trimmed by 3 bases and 2 bases, with 12 bases remaining between them. Per the germline V gene, CDR1 is SGDLS and CDR2 is YYNGEE. The CDR3 region is CASSADGGTYNEQFF. In nucleotides, the CDR3 is TGTGCCAGCAGCGCGGATGGGGGGACCTACAATGAGCAGTTCTTC.

There are a few counts of this clonotype. The V and J genes are TRBV6-4 and TRBJ2-6, with a weak D call TRBD1 (6 bases). V was shortened by 5 bases and J by 0 bases, with 17 bases between the two germline ends. Looked up from germline, CDR1 is MRHNA and CDR2 is SNTAGT. CDR3 length: 18 residues. The CDR3 DNA sequence: TGTGCCAGCAGTAGACCGACAGGTGCAAGCTCTGGGGCCAACGTCCTGACTTTC. It is translated as CASSRPTGASSGANVLTF.

This clonotype turned up a few times. The chain recombines TRBV12-3 or TRBV12-4 with TRBJ2-1, with D maybe TRBD2 (7 bases). CDR3 length equals 18 residues. V was trimmed by 3 bases and J by 0 bases, leaving 18 bases between them. CDR3 in amino acids: CASSFSLLAGASYNEQFF. CDR3 nucleotides: TGTGCCAGCAGTTTTTCCCTCCTTGCGGGGGCCTCCTACAATGAGCAGTTCTTC.

This clonotype showed up many times. The rearrangement joins TRBV12-3 or TRBV12-4 to TRBJ2-4; TRBD2 is a possible D gene (5 bases). CDR3 size: 12 residues. V was cut by 4 bases and J by 11 bases, with 12 bases left in between. The chain's CDR3 is CASSSDSLLQYF. In DNA form, the CDR3 reads TGTGCCAGCAGTTCGGACTCCCTTCTTCAGTACTTC.

The chain is built from TRBV2 and TRBJ2-7; D ambiguous. Germline CDR1 is SNHLY and CDR2 is FYNNEI. The length of the CDR3 is 14 residues. Trimming pared 3 bases from V and 5 bases from J, leaving 14 bases between. CDR3 in DNA: TGTGCCAGCAGTGACTCCTCCCCGCTCGACGAGCAGTACTTC. Protein product: CASSDSSPLDEQYF.

The V call is TRBV6-5, the J call TRBJ2-1; 7 bases map to TRBD1. V dropped 2 bases and J dropped 5; count of bases not matched to a gene: 3. CDR1 and CDR2 from the germline V gene are MNHEY and SVGAGI. The CDR3 is 14 amino acids. The CDR3 DNA reads TGTGCCAGCAGTTACCTTGGGACAGACAATGAGCAGTTCTTC. It yields the protein CASSYLGTDNEQFF.